The 19 T cell receptor beta chains below all came from one sample that was sequenced in a study of beta chain features in type 1 diabetes. Expressed TCRB transcripts got sequenced, as all isolated RNA was reverse transcribed. Sequenced by immunoSEQ multiplex PCR; TCRdb stores in-frame clones only, minus some. Here the sample spans about 620,000 clones, 15% being singletons. Sequencing was done on a sample of naive CD4+ T cells from blood. These receptors were obtained from a man aged 18-30 years in good health.

This clone has a handful of counts. The CDR3 sequence: CASGRANYGYTF. Here the CDR3 DNA reads TGTGCCAGCGGACGGGCCAACTATGGCTACACCTTC. The chain recombines TRBV19 with TRBJ1-2; D is ambiguous. CDR3 size: 12 residues. CDR1 and CDR2 (germline): LNHDA, SQIVND (reference sequence). The V end lost 9 bases, the J end lost 2 bases, and 10 bases lay between the germline ends.

J is TRBJ1-4 and V is TRBV18; D is unresolved. The CDR3 totals 13 residues. The V end was cut by 4 bases, the J end by 7 bases, with 10 bases between. Germline V lookup: CDR1 KGHSH, CDR2 LQKENI. CDR3 protein: CASSRPSLEKLFF. CDR3 coding DNA: TGTGCCAGCTCACGACCGAGCCTTGAAAAACTGTTTTTT.

The chain has TRBV7-2 and TRBJ1-2, with D maybe TRBD1 (6 bases). V was cut by 1 base and J by 4 bases, with 16 bases left in between. CDR1 SGHTA and CDR2 FQGNSA come from the germline V gene. The CDR3 length is 16 residues. The DNA for the CDR3 is TGTGCCAGCAGCTTAGGTGATGGGGGCATAGGCTATGGCTACACCTTC. Its translation is CASSLGDGGIGYGYTF. Full variable domain (remainder filled in from reference TRBV7-2 and TRBJ1-2): GAGVSQSPSNKVTEKGKDVELRCDPISGHTALYWYRQSLGQGLEFLIYFQGNSAPDKSGLPSDRFSAERTGGSVSTLTIQRTQQEDSAVYLCASSLGDGGIGYGYTFGSGTRLTVV.

The chain has TRBV5-4 and TRBJ2-1; 9 bases map to TRBD2. V lost 1 base and J lost 7; bases outside the gene matches: 9. The CDR3 is 16 residues long. Germline V lookup: CDR1 SGHNT, CDR2 YYREEE (reference sequence). This CDR3 reads CASSLTAGGPTNEQFF. The CDR3 DNA reads TGTGCCAGCAGCTTGACGGCGGGAGGGCCAACGAATGAGCAGTTCTTC.

The chain joins TRBV7-9 to TRBJ1-1, with 12 bases that match TRBD1. The CDR3 sequence is 14 residues long. Germline loops: CDR1 SEHNR, CDR2 FQNEAQ (reference sequence). The J segment lost 5 bases and the V segment lost 4 bases, leaving 2 bases of the junction unmatched. CDR3 protein: CASSWGQGATEAFF. The CDR3 region has the DNA TGTGCCAGCAGCTGGGGACAGGGGGCAACTGAAGCTTTCTTT.

Note on this clone: Other nucleotide sequences in the sample specify the same CDR3. CDR3 sequence: CASSLDGGLSTEAFF. CDR3 DNA sequence: TGTGCCAGCAGCTTAGACGGGGGCCTGAGCACTGAAGCTTTCTTT. This sequence joins TRBV7-9 and TRBJ1-1; TRBD1 might be the D (6 bases). This CDR3 contains 15 residues. V was cut by 1 base and J by 4 bases, with 13 bases left in between. The germline V gene encodes CDR1 SEHNR and CDR2 FQNEAQ (reference sequence).

The chain joins TRBV6-6 to TRBJ2-7, with 7 bases aligning to TRBD2. Trimming removed 3 bases from V and 5 bases from J; junction bases left unmatched: 10. Germline lookup yields CDR1 MNHNY and CDR2 SVGAGI (reference sequence). The CDR3 is 15 residues long. The CDR3 region is CASSYLRGFRDEQYF. CDR3 DNA sequence: TGTGCCAGCAGTTATCTGCGGGGGTTTCGGGACGAGCAGTACTTC.

The V gene is TRBV7-2, the J gene TRBJ1-2, with D unclear. V was clipped by 3 bases and J by 4 bases, with 9 bases between them. The CDR3 covers 13 residues. CDR1 is SGHTA and CDR2 is FQGNSA in the germline V gene. The CDR3 sequence is CASSLDGFYGYTF. CDR3 DNA sequence: TGTGCCAGCAGCTTGGACGGCTTCTATGGCTACACCTTC.

J is TRBJ1-2 and V is TRBV28; perhaps TRBD1 as D (5 bases). The ends were cut back, 10 bases at V and 8 bases at J, with 23 bases in the middle. This CDR3 spans 14 amino acids. Germline loops: CDR1 MDHEN, CDR2 SYDVKM. The CDR3 here is CATSGQLHSWGYTF. CDR3 nucleotide sequence: TGTGCCACCTCAGGGCAGCTCCATTCCTGGGGCTACACCTTC.

V and J are TRBV2 and TRBJ2-5; the D is unclear. The germline V gene has CDR1 SNHLY and CDR2 FYNNEI. This CDR3 is built from 14 residues. Trimming removed 3 bases at V and 2 bases at J, with 10 bases between. This chain's CDR3 is CASSDRGKQETQYF. The CDR3 region has the DNA TGTGCCAGCAGTGATAGAGGAAAACAAGAGACCCAGTACTTC. Using reference TRBV2 and TRBJ2-5 for the parts outside the CDR3, the full variable domain is EPEVTQTPSHQVTQMGQEVILRCVPISNHLYFYWYRQILGQKVEFLVSFYNNEISEKSEIFDDQFSVERPDGSNFTLKIRSTKLEDSAMYFCASSDRGKQETQYFGPGTRLLVL.

This clone was found a few times. The genes are TRBV2 and TRBJ2-4; D gene uncertain. Germline CDR1 SNHLY, CDR2 FYNNEI. Trimming stripped 2 bases from V and 7 bases from J, with 6 bases between. The CDR3 contains 12 residues. The CDR3 sequence: CASSEMDNIQYF. The CDR3 nucleotides are TGTGCCAGCAGTGAAATGGATAACATTCAGTACTTC.

The V call is TRBV9, the J call TRBJ2-2, with D unclear. This CDR3 has 16 residues. V dropped 4 bases and J dropped 2 bases, with 15 bases sitting between them. Germline V gene lookup returns CDR1 SGDLS and CDR2 YYNGEE. CDR3 in amino acids: CASSPHPAGNTGELFF. CDR3 DNA: TGTGCCAGCAGCCCCCACCCAGCAGGAAACACCGGGGAGCTGTTTTTT.

The rearrangement uses TRBV6-1 and TRBJ2-5; D perhaps matches TRBD2 (5 bases). Trimming took off 7 bases at V and 3 bases at J, with 18 bases between the two ends. Germline V gene data show CDR1 as MNHNS and CDR2 as SASEGT. This CDR3 has 15 residues. The CDR3: CASISSLAAEETQYF. CDR3 DNA sequence: TGTGCCAGCATCAGCTCCCTAGCAGCGGAAGAGACCCAGTACTTC.

In its sample, this clone was seen a few times. This chain joins TRBV5-1 and TRBJ1-1; 8 nucleotides line up with TRBD1. The CDR3 sequence is 13 residues long. Trimming took 2 bases from V and 6 from J; bases not matched to a gene: 3. Germline CDR1 and CDR2: SGHRS and YFSETQ. The DNA for the CDR3 is TGCGCCAGCAGCTTTGACAGGGGCGCTGAAGCTTTCTTT. It yields the protein CASSFDRGAEAFF.

The chain has TRBV7-9 and TRBJ2-5; 11 bases line up with TRBD1. The CDR3 extends over 15 amino acids. The junction had 7 bases not matched to a gene; V was cut back by 5 bases and J by 5 bases. Germline V lookup: CDR1 SEHNR, CDR2 FQNEAQ (reference sequence). The CDR3 DNA reads as TGTGCCAGCAGCCTTGGGACAGGGGGAAGGGAGACCCAGTACTTC. This gives the protein CASSLGTGGRETQYF.

The gene calls are TRBV6-5 and TRBJ2-1, with D maybe TRBD2 (6 bases). This CDR3 is built from 14 residues. Looked up from germline, CDR1 is MNHEY and CDR2 is SVGAGI. V was cut by 6 bases and J by 7 bases, with 16 bases left in between. The CDR3 DNA follows: TGTGCCAGCAGGTCGGGGGTAGGTAGGAATGAGCAGTTCTTC. It encodes CASRSGVGRNEQFF.

The chain carries TRBV25-1 and TRBJ1-1; tentatively, D is TRBD1 (5 bases). Germline CDR1 and CDR2: MGHDK and SYGVNS. The CDR3 runs to 16 residues. V lost 1 base and J 0 bases, leaving 12 bases between the germline ends. The CDR3 protein is CASSESGTPMNTEAFF. CDR3 nucleotides: TGTGCCAGCAGTGAATCCGGGACGCCAATGAACACTGAAGCTTTCTTT.

The sample holds a few counts of this clone. The V and J genes are TRBV10-3 and TRBJ2-5; D might be TRBD1 (6 bases). Between the trimmed V and J ends, which lost 4 bases and 0 bases, there was a span of 15 bases. Looked up from germline, CDR1 is ENHRY and CDR2 is SYGVKD. There are 16 residues in the CDR3. For the CDR3, the DNA is TGTGCCATCAGTGGGCTGGGTAGGGGGTACCAAGAGACCCAGTACTTC. This sequence encodes CAISGLGRGYQETQYF.

The chain has TRBV25-1 and TRBJ2-7; 8 nucleotides align to TRBD1. The CDR3 sequence is 13 residues long. Germline V CDR1 and CDR2: MGHDK, SYGVNS. V shed 5 bases, J shed 4 bases, and the junction held 4 bases outside the gene matches. CDR3: CASSTGGFYEQYF. CDR3 nucleotides: TGTGCCAGCAGTACAGGGGGATTTTACGAGCAGTACTTC.